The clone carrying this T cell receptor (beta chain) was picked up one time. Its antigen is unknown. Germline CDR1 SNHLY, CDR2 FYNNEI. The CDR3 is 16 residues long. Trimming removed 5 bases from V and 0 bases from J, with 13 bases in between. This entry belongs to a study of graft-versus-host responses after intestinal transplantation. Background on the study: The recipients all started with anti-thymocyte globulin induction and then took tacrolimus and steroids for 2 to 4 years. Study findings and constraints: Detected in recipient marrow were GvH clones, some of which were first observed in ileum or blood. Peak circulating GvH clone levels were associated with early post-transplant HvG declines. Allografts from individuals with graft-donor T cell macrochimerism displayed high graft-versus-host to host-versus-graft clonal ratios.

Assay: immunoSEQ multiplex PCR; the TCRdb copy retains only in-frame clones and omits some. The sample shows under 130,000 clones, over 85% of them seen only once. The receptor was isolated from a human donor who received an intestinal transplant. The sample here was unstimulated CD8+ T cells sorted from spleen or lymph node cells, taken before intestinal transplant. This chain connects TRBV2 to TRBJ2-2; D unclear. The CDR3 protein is CASSTTTGANTGELFF. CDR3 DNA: TGTGCCAGCAGTACAACGACGGGCGCGAACACCGGGGAGCTGTTTTTT.